The subject of this entry is one T cell receptor (beta chain). Its antigen remains unknown. These data come from a study of vaccination and CD4 T cells after COVID-19. Study-level information: Researchers treated cells with overlapping spike peptides taken from SARS-CoV-2, HCoV-NL63, HCoV-OC43 and HCoV-229E.

Treatment given: approximately nine-day PBMC culture with coronavirus spike peptide pools or control peptides (ViraFEST assay). Whole-study findings and limits: A comparatively limited set of convalescent patients was examined, with no early post-infection timepoints.

The CDR3 contains 15 residues. Germline loops: CDR1 KGHDR, CDR2 SFDVKD. V gave up 6 bases and J gave up 4 bases, with 16 bases separating them. The Oncomine TCR Beta short-read assay was applied to DNA of cultured CD4+ T cells. TCRdb processed the PCR reads anew with MiXCR; each CDR3 protein has one entry. This table has about 19,000 distinct CDR3 sequences, approximately 61% appearing once. The starting material was CD4+ T cells from blood, cultured in vitro, obtained after SARS-CoV-2 vaccination. The chain has TRBV24-1 and TRBJ2-3; D is perhaps TRBD2 (5 bases). The receptor was isolated from a human donor who had recovered from COVID-19. CDR3: CATSPAGRNPDTQYF. In DNA, the CDR3 is TGTGCCACCAGTCCGGCGGGCCGGAACCCAGATACGCAGTATTTT.